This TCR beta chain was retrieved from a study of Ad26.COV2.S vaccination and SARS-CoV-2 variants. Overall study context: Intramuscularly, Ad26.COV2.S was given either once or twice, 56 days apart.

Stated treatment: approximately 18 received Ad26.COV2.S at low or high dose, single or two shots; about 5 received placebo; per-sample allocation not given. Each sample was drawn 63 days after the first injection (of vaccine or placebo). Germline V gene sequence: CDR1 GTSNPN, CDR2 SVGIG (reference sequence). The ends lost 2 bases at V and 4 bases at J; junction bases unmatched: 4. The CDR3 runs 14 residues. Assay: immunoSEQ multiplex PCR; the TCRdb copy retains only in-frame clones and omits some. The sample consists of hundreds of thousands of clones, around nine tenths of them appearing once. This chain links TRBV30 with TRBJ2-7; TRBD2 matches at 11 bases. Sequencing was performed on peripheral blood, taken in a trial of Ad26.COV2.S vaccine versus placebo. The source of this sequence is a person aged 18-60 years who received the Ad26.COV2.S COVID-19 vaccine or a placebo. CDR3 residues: CAWSKTSGTYEQYF. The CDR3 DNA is TGTGCCTGGAGTAAGACTAGCGGGACGTACGAGCAGTACTTC.